This T cell receptor (beta chain) derives from a study of shared clonotypes between healthy human individuals (dated by TCRdb to the early 2020s). In the study overall: A couple of women and a few men aged 18 to 49 years were included in the cohort. Different laboratories and diverse techniques were used to prepare libraries and sequence TCR repertoires, to increase sequencing depth and limit assay-specific biases. Per donor, three plates each were used for CD4 naive and CD4 memory, two for CD8 naive, and one for CD8 memory. To estimate repertoire size and how much clonotype sharing occurs between individuals, the study deeply sequenced the blood TCR repertoires of five healthy adults. Leukapheresis yielded between about 0.9 and 10 billion PBMCs per donor. The paper's findings and limits, for the study overall: Sampling was restricted to blood, and TCR repertoires in tissue are likely to differ from TCR repertoires in blood. Pairwise subsampling indicated that sequencing depth was expected to affect the degree of clonotype sharing among donors. The genetic and exposure-history diversity represented was limited by the small number of donors. Clonotypes shared by all four sorted-subset donors showed higher generation probabilities than non-shared clonotypes. Incomplete sequencing was indicated by rarefaction of sorted-subset datasets, despite the large sequencing depth. Sharing across a few donors was observed for approximately 5% of naive CD4, about 4% of naive CD8, about 2.3% of memory CD4, and about 0.39% of memory CD8 clonotypes. Naive subsets generally had larger estimated clonotype richness than memory subsets did.

CD8 naive samples were obtained by positive selection for CCR7 among CD45RO-negative cells, yielding a CD45RA+CCR7+ population from which TemRA cells were excluded. Donors were healthy HIV-negative adults with no recently reported acute infections or vaccinations. Every donor was a Caucasian adult living in Nashville, Tennessee, USA. Blood was collected by leukapheresis, and PBMCs were isolated by Ficoll-Histopaque density gradient centrifugation and then cryopreserved in liquid nitrogen vapor phase. Analytical flow cytometry was used to check the purity and quantity of each magnetically sorted T cell population. Genomic DNA was isolated from every sorted fraction and measured by UV absorbance on a Nanodrop 2000c. The CDR3 contains 16 residues, cysteine and phenylalanine counted. Left in the record is the CDR3 DNA by itself, 48 bases read in frame from the first base. CDR1 MDHEN and CDR2 SYDVKM were looked up in the germline V gene. The junction shows trimming of 6 bases on V and 4 bases on J, and the gene matches do not reach 14 bases of it.

TCR CDR3 regions were amplified from genomic DNA by multiplex PCR using the deep immunoSEQ assay. For each cell subset, the extracted genomic DNA was distributed evenly across all wells of several immunoSEQ 96-well plates, and each plate served as one replicate. For sorted subsets, 150 to 250 ng of genomic DNA, equivalent to some 30,000 T cell genomes, went into each replicate PCR. The purified libraries were quantified using a Qubit 3.0 fluorometer, sized with a Bioanalyzer 2100, and then quantified again using the KAPA Library Quantification kit. Every immunoSEQ 96-well plate was sequenced on a dedicated single-read 150-cycle Illumina NextSeq 550 flow cell. Under the source paper's analysis protocol: Because only junctional sequences without quality scores were contained in the immunoSEQ output, filtering matching that applied to full-length reads could not be performed. To assign V/J genes and CDR3, sequences were annotated using PyIR, a Python wrapper for IgBLAST v1.9, with IMGT germline references. Reads with weak V/J assignments (E-value above 1e-6), missing CDR3, stop codons, out-of-frame junctions, or ambiguous translated residues were removed. A V3J clonotype was defined by an identical inferred V gene, J gene, and CDR3 amino acid sequence. The percentage overlap between two repertoires was calculated by dividing the number of shared unique clonotypes by the size of the smaller repertoire. Repertoire richness was assessed with RTK rarefaction, the Chao1 estimator, and Recon v2.1 estimates of unobserved clonotypes. For all TCRbeta clonotypes obtained by the gDNA method from several donors, generation probabilities were computed with OLGA. The source is immuneACCESS, and TCRdb retained only in-frame sequences with V and J called. Part of the clones is not carried over; for the studies checked, unresolved V genes explain less than half of this, and the remainder is unexplained. V, J and clone size are those of that table, while D and trimming were read from the DNA. The sample table lists around 2,100,000 clones, approximately 95% of them with a count of one. Roughly 1% of the sample is in the top ten clones.

For this clone: Its binding antigen is unknown. Base quality data are lacking; no much larger clone is found one base away.

Material: naive CD8+ T cells sorted from blood. The sample's cell subset or site label, decoded: CD45RA+CCR7+. The sequence joins TRBV28 to TRBJ2-5, with 7 bases in between that match TRBD1. The sequence was obtained from a man aged 18 to 30 in good health. CDR3 sequence: CASSLTETGVGETQYF. The DNA sequence is as follows: TGTGCCAGCAGCCTGACCGAAACAGGGGTGGGAGAGACCCAGTACTTC. The reference TRBV28 and TRBJ2-5 proteins fill in what lies around the CDR3, so the full variable domain reads DVKVTQSSRYLVKRTGEKVFLECVQDMDHENMFWYRQDPGLGLRLIYFSYDVKMKEKGDIPEGYSVSREKKERFSLILESASTNQTSMYLCASSLTETGVGETQYFGPGTRLLVL.